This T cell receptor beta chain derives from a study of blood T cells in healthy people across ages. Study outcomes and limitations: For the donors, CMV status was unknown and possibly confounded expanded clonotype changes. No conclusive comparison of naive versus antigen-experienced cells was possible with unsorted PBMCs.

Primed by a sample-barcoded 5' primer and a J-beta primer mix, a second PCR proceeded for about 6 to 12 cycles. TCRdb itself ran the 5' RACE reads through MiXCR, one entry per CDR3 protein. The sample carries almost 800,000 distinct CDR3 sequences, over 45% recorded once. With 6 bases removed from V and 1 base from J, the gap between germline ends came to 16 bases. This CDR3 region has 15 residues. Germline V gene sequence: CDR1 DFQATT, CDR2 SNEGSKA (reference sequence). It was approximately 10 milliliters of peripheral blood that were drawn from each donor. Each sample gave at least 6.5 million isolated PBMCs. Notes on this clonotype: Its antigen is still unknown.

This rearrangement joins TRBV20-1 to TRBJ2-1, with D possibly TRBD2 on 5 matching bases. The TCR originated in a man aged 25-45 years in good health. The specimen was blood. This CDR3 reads CSAYSDSGSYNEQFF. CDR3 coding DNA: TGCAGTGCCTACTCCGACTCGGGATCCTACAATGAGCAGTTCTTC.